This TCR beta chain was recovered during a study of PD-1 blockade in classical Hodgkin lymphoma. Study-wide results and caveats: Possible causes of repertoire differences, disease activity or prior therapy, remain undefined. TCR diversity rose significantly by C4D1 in CD4+ but not CD8+ cells. Whoever responded completely had baseline diversity much like that seen in newly diagnosed patients. Patients excluded were those beginning nivolumab under 1 year after ASCT.

The CDR3 sequence is 18 residues long. V lost 4 bases and J 0 bases, leaving 20 bases between the germline ends. Germline CDR1 is MGHRA and CDR2 is YSYEKL. TCRdb's copy holds only in-frame clones and misses some; the assay was immunoSEQ multiplex PCR. The sample contains fewer than 55,000 clones, about 88% of which appear only once. Each patient experienced a relapse that followed autologous stem cell transplantation, and brentuximab vedotin exposure varied. Turning to this clone: Its antigen is not identified.

The TCR sequence derives from a human donor with classical Hodgkin lymphoma. The chain has TRBV4-1 and TRBJ2-3, with a tentative D call TRBD2 (6 bases). This material consisted of peripheral blood mononuclear cells (PBMCs), taken at baseline. The CDR3 region has the DNA TGCGCCAGCAGCCTCCGGGGCGCCGGGGGACCTAGCACAGATACGCAGTATTTT. Protein product: CASSLRGAGGPSTDTQYF.